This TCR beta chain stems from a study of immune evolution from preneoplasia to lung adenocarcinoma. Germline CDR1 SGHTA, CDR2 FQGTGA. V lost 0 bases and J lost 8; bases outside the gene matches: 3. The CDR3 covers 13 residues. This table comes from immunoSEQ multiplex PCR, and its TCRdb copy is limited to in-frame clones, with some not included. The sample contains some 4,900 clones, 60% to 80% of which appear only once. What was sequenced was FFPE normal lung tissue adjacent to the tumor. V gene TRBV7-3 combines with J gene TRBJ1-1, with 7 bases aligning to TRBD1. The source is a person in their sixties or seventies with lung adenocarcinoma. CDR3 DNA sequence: TGTGCCAGCAGCTTAACAGGGACAGTAGAAGCTTTCTTT. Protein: CASSLTGTVEAFF.